This TCR beta chain was captured in a study of CD8 T cells in Susac syndrome. When the RNA was reverse transcribed, random hexamers were used with an input of roughly 0.5 to 1 ug. Multiplex immunoSEQ PCR targeted 54 Vbeta and 13 Jbeta TCR beta segments. One entry per CDR3 protein, called by TCRdb with MiXCR from the immunoSEQ multiplex PCR reads. The sample records some 170,000 distinct CDR3 sequences, around 94% being singletons. Study-level findings and limits: Within Susac syndrome CD4+ T cell repertoires, clonal expansion was not evident. The study conceded that its TCR sequencing and HLA analysis involved relatively few individuals.

Note on this clonotype: The antigen remains undetermined.

The diagnostic criteria for definite or probable disease, as recently defined, were met by the patients with Susac syndrome. V lost 7 bases, J lost 5 bases, and 13 bases stayed unmatched. Germline V CDR1 and CDR2: SNHLY, FYNNEI. The CDR3 is made up of 15 amino acids. The V and J genes are TRBV2 and TRBJ1-1, with TRBD1 matching over 7 bases. This clonotype originated in a human donor with Susac syndrome. Specimen: CD4+ T cells from PBMCs. The CDR3 sequence: CASTPGPTGRTEAFF. The DNA for the CDR3 is TGTGCCAGCACCCCCGGGCCGACAGGGAGGACTGAAGCTTTCTTT.